These T cell receptor beta chains were read from a single sample in a study of OX40 agonist ivuxolimab in advanced cancers. Measured with immunoSEQ multiplex PCR; TCRdb has only the in-frame clones, and not every one. The sample includes 55,000 to 85,000 clones, 70% to 90% of them seen just once. The sample was CD4+ or CD8+ T cells sorted from blood, taken in a trial of the OX40 agonist ivuxolimab. The receptor source for this set is an adult with an advanced solid tumor such as melanoma, head and neck, liver or kidney cancer. Each CDR3 is given with its conserved first and last residue. Fields, in order: clone size, D gene, V gene, J gene, CDR3 DNA, CDR3 protein. The D gene is left open where the match is weak. Clone size is shown for a subset of rows, as once, few, many or a class of expanded clone.

>NA|NA|TRBV6-6|TRBJ2-7
TGTGCCAGCAGTCCCAACTACGAGCAGTACTTC
CASSPNYEQYF
>NA|TRBD2|TRBV28|TRBJ2-3
TGTGCCAGCCTCCTTGGCGGGGGGGCTCAAGATACGCAGTATTTT
CASLLGGGAQDTQYF
>NA|NA|TRBV13|TRBJ1-3
TGTGCCAGCAGGCCAGGGGCCCCTGGAAACACCATATATTTT
CASRPGAPGNTIYF
>NA|NA|TRBV11-3|TRBJ2-3
TGTGCCAGCAGCTTATTGAGGGGTGGGGGACTCACAGATACGCAGTATTTT
CASSLLRGGGLTDTQYF
>NA|TRBD1|TRBV28|TRBJ2-7
TGTGCCAGCAGAAGGGACAGGGGATCCGAGCAGTACTTC
CASRRDRGSEQYF
>NA|NA|TRBV18|TRBJ2-7
TGTGCCAGCTCACCCGCAGGGCCCACCTACGAGCAGTACTTC
CASSPAGPTYEQYF
>NA|NA|TRBV28|TRBJ2-7
TGTGCCACCTCCGGAGGGAAGCAGTACTTC
CATSGGKQYF
>once|NA|TRBV27|TRBJ1-6
TGTGCCAGCAGTTTAGGCAAGCCGGATTCACCCCTCCACTTT
CASSLGKPDSPLHF
>NA|NA|TRBV4-3|TRBJ1-5
TGCGCCAGCAGCCAAGGGGGTGGGACTCCCCAGCATTTT
CASSQGGGTPQHF
>NA|TRBD1|TRBV19|TRBJ1-2
TGTGCCAGCAGTCCGGGACAGGGGGTATCGAGTGGCTACACCTTC
CASSPGQGVSSGYTF
>NA|NA|TRBV6-5|TRBJ1-6
TGTGCCAGCAGTAAACGGGGGGACTCACCCCTCCACTTT
CASSKRGDSPLHF
>NA|NA|TRBV6-1|TRBJ1-5
TGTGCCAGCAGTGGGGGGCCCGCAGGGGTGTTGAGCAATCAGCCCCAGCATTTT
CASSGGPAGVLSNQPQHF
>NA|NA|TRBV7-9|TRBJ1-6
TGTGCCAGCAGCCCCAACCCCCCCCCGAATTCACCCCTCCACTTT
CASSPNPPPNSPLHF
>once|TRBD1|TRBV9|TRBJ2-7
TGTGCCAGCAGCCCTGAAGGGGGCCCCTACGAGCAGTACTTC
CASSPEGGPYEQYF
>NA|NA|TRBV5-1|TRBJ1-1
TGCGCCAGCAGCTGGGGGGAGGAAGGGACTGAAGCTTTCTTT
CASSWGEEGTEAFF
>NA|TRBD1|TRBV25-1|TRBJ1-5
TGTGCCAGCAGTGGTACCAGGGGGCTAGAAGAGGGCAATCAGCCCCAGCATTTT
CASSGTRGLEEGNQPQHF
>once|NA|TRBV9|TRBJ2-2
TGTGCCAGCAGCCCACCGGTAGGTCTCGCCGGGGAGCTGTTTTTT
CASSPPVGLAGELFF
>NA|TRBD2|TRBV30|TRBJ2-3
TGTGCCCGTGGCGGGGGGGCAAATACGCAGTATTTT
CARGGGANTQYF
>NA|NA|TRBV19|TRBJ2-7
TGTGCCAGTAGTCCACAAGACTACTACGAGCAGTACTTC
CASSPQDYYEQYF
>NA|NA|TRBV18|TRBJ1-5
TGTGCCAGCTCACCAGGTATCGGGGGACAGCCCCAGCATTTT
CASSPGIGGQPQHF
>NA|TRBD1|TRBV7-3|TRBJ1-4
TGTGCCAGCAGCTTAGGGACAGGGATTGGTGAAAAACTGTTTTTT
CASSLGTGIGEKLFF
>NA|TRBD2|TRBV9|TRBJ2-5
TGTGCCCACCGGGGAAGCGGGGGGGGCCAAGAGACCCAGTACTTC
CAHRGSGGGQETQYF
>NA|NA|TRBV2|TRBJ1-5
TGTGCCAGCAGTGAAGCCATTTCTCAGGGCGGCAATCAGCCCCAGCATTTT
CASSEAISQGGNQPQHF
>NA|NA|TRBV11-3|TRBJ2-5
TGTGCCAGCAGCTTCCAGCTCGGTGAGACCCAGTACTTC
CASSFQLGETQYF